The T cell receptor (beta chain) described here comes from a study of molecular identifiers for immune sequencing clone quantification. Study as a whole: Replicate RNA came from around 18,000 or 91,000 naive CD8 cells and was split five ways, and four parts were sequenced.

The use of previously described methods and listed TCR primers produced the bulk TCR libraries. Using its own MiXCR run on the PCR reads, TCRdb lists one record per CDR3 protein. Among approximately 680,000 distinct CDR3 sequences listed, about 25% were seen once. This CDR3 is 14 amino acids long. The germline V and J ends were trimmed by 5 bases and 5 bases, with 16 bases remaining between them. As regards this clonotype: Its cognate antigen is unknown. It may be a read error: a sequence one base away is much more abundant.

Points from the study as a whole: Detection of one spiked Jurkat cell's TCR RNA reportedly worked in around 1 million naive cells.

The material sequenced was naive CD8+ T cells from blood, with Jurkat cell RNA spiked in. The subset here: FACS-sorted CD8+CD4-CCR7+CD45RA+ naive T cells. This TCR was sampled from a human donor in good health. Some libraries in this study had Jurkat cell RNA spiked in. This chain connects TRBV12-3 or TRBV12-4 to TRBJ2-7; D remains unclear. CDR3 nucleotides: TGTGCCAGCAGTCCAGAGACAAAAACCCACGAGCAGTACTTC. Protein: CASSPETKTHEQYF.